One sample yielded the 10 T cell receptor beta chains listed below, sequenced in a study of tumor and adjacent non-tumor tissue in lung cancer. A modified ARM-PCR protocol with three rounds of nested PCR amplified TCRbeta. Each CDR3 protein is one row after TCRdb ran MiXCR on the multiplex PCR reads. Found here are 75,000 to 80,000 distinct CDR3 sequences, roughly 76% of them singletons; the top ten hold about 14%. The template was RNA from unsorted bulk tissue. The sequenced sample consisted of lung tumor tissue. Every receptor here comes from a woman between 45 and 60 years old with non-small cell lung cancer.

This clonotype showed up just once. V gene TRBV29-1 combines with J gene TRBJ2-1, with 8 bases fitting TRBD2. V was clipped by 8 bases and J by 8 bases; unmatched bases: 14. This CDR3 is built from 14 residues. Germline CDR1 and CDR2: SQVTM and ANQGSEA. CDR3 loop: CSIVSTGGPYEQFF. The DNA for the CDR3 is TGCAGCATTGTTTCCACGGGAGGGCCCTATGAGCAGTTCTTC.

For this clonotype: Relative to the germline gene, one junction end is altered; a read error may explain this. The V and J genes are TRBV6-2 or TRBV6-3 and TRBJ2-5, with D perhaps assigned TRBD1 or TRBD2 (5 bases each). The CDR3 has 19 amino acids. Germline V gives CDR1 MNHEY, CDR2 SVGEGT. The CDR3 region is CTSSPRTGTVVTYQETQYF. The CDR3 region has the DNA TGTACAAGCAGTCCACGAACGGGGACGGTGGTAACGTACCAAGAGACCCAGTATTTC.

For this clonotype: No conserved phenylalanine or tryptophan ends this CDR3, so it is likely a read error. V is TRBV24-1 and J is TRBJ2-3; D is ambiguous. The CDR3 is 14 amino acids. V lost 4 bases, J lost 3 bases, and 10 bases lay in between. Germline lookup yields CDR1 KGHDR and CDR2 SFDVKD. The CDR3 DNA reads TGTGCCACCAGTGAGTCAGGAAGTACAGATACGCAGTATTCT. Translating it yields CATSESGSTDTQYS.

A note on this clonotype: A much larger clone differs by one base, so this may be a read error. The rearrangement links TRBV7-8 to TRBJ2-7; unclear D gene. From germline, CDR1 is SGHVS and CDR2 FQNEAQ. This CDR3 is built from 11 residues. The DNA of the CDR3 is TGTGCCGGCAGCCGTAACTACGAGCAGTACTTC. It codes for CAGSRNYEQYF.

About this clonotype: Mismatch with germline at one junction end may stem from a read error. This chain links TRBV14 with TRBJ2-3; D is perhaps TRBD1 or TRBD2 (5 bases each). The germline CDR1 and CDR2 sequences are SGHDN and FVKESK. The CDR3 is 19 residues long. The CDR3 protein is CASSQDGHRRGASTDTQYF. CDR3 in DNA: TGTGCCAGCAGCCAAGACGGGCACCGAAGGGGTGCTAGCACAGATACGCAATATTTT.

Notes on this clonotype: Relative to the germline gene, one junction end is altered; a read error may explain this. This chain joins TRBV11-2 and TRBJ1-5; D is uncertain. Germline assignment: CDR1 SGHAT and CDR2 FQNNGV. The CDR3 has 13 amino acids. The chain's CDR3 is CARSLRSNQPQHF. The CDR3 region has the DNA TGTGCCCGCAGCCTGCGATCCAATCAGCCCCAGCATTTT. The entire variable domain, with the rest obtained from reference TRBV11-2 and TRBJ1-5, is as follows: EAGVAQSPRYKIIEKRQSVAFWCNPISGHATLYWYQQILGQGPKLLIQFQNNGVVDDSQLPKDRFSAERLKGVDSTLKIQPAKLEDSAVYLCARSLRSNQPQHFGDGTRLSIL.

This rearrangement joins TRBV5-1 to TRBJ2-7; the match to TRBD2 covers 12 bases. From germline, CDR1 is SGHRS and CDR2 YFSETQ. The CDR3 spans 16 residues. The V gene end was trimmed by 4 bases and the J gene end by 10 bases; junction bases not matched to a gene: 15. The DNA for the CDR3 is TGCGCCAGCAGCCAGACTAGCGGGAGTTTTAACTACGGACAGTACTTC. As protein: CASSQTSGSFNYGQYF.

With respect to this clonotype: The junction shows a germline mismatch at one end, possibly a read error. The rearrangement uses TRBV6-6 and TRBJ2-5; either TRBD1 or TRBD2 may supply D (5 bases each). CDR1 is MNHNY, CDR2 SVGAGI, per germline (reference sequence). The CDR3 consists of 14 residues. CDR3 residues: CASRSGNPPGTQYF. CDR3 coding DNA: TGTGCCAGCAGATCCGGGAACCCGCCGGGGACCCAGTATTTC.

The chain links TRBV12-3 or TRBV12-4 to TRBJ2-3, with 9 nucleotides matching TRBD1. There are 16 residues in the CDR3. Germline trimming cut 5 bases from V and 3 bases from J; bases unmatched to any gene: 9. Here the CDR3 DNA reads TGTGCCAGCAGTAGAAGACAGGGGGGGAGGACAGATACGCAGTATTTT. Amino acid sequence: CASSRRQGGRTDTQYF.

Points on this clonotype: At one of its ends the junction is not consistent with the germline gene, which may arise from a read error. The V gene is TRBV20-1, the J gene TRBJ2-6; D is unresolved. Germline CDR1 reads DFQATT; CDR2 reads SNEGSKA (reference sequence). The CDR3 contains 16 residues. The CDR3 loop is CSAPSIWSSRANVLTF. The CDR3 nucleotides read TGCAGTGCTCCCTCGATATGGAGCTCTAGGGCCAACGTCCTGACTTTC.